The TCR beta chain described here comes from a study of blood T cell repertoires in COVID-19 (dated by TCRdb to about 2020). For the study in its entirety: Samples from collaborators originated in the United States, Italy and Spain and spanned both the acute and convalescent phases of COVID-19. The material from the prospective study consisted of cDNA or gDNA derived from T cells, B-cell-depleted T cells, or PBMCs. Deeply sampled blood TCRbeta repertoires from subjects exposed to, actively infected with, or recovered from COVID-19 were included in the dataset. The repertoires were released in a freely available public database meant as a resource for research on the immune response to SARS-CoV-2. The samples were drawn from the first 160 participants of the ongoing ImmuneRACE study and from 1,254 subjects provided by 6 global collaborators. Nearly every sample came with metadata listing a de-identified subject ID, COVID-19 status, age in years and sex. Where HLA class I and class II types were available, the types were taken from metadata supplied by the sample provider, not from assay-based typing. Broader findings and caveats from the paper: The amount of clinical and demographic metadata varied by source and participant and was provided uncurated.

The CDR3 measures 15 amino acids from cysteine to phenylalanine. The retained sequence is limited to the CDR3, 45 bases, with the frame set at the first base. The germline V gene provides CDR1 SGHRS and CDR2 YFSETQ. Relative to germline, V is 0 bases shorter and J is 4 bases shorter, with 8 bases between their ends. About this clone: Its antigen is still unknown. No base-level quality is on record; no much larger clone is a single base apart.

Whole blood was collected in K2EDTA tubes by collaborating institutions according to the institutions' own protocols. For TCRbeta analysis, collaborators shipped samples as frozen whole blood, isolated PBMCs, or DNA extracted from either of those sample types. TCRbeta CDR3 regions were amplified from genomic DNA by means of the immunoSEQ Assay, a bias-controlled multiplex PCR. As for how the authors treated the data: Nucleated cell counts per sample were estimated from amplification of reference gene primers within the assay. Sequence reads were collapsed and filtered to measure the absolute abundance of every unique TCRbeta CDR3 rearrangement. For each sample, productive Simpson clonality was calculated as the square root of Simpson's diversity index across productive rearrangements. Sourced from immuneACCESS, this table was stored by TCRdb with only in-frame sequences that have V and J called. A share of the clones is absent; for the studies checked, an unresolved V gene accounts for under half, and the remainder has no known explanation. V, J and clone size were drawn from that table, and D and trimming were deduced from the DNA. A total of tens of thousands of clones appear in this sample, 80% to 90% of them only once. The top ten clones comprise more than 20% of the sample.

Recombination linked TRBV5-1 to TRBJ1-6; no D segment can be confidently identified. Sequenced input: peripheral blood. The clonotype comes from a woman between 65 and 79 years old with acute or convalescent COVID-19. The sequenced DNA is TGCGCCAGCAGCTTGGGTCGGGGTTATAATTCACCCCTCCACTTT. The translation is CASSLGRGYNSPLHF.